Sequencing of this TCR beta chain was carried out in a study of cytomegalovirus exposure and HLA in healthy donors (dated by TCRdb to about 2017). With regard to the full study: In an earlier analysis of approximately 640 of the donors, around 290 Gb of sequence data and approximately 120 million unique TCR beta sequences from 150 million to 200 million T cells were reported. Using immunosequencing, the study profiled T cell repertoires from fewer than 850 subjects and related those repertoires to cytomegalovirus serostatus. HLA typing covered class I and class II loci at four-digit resolution. The aim of the study was to test whether cataloging public T cell receptors could identify signatures of past pathogen exposure. Donor age, sex, ethnicity and CMV serostatus were compiled together with the repertoire data. Several DR-DQ haplotypes were handled as single units for association and clustering, since linkage in the cohort was strong. The number of donors typed differed by locus, with roughly 629-640 for A, B, C, DRB1 and DQB1, about 500 for DQA1, about 610 for DPA1, and around 450 for DPB1. Rather than using new phenotypic data, the later analysis identified candidate immune exposures from TCR beta sequences and from how often those sequences occurred across donors. A later analysis re-analyzed previously published TCR beta repertoires from hundreds of donors and added high-resolution HLA genotyping to study TCR occurrence patterns. Roughly 300 gigabases of sequencing data and some 85 million unique TCR sequences were included in an early release covering several hundred HLA-typed donors. Every repertoire in the discovery cohort had been generated on one and the same sequencing platform. Along with the roughly 670-subject first cohort, a separate validation cohort of around 110 different subjects was used. Among some 400 genotyped donors of the cohort, an average of approximately 240,000 unique TCR beta nucleotide sequences was sequenced per donor, of which about 20% were non-productive. In an earlier analysis of more than 550 of the donors, high-throughput TCR beta sequencing was used to judge whether each TCR beta V gene segment behaved as functional or pseudogenic. To predict cytomegalovirus infection status, the study combined high-throughput TCR immunosequencing, statistical association of individual TCRs with disease status, and machine learning. A later genetic analysis took genome-wide SNP genotypes for about three fifths of the 666 donors and used that subset as a discovery cohort. Among the roughly 380 genotyped donors, around 81% belonged to the genetic ancestry cluster associated with self-reported Caucasian donors. Results and caveats for the whole study, not just this receptor: Some IMGT-functional V segments, including TRBV6-2 and TRBV6-3, could not be distinguished by the 87-base-pair reads and were therefore excluded. According to the authors, the approach could potentially be generalized to other disease states and immunological phenotypes. An association between a missense DCLRE1C variant and V-gene and J-gene trimming of TCR beta chains was found in a later genetic analysis and replicated in an independent cohort. Some 15 rarely observed V segments, including chromosome 9 orphons, were excluded from the earlier analysis of 550 to 700 of the donors because counts were too low. In an earlier analysis of approximately 600 of the donors, most TCR beta V segments were observed in productive rearrangements about 90% or about 30% of the time, broadly matching IMGT annotations. In a later analysis, most CMV-associated TCR beta chains were found to appear HLA-restricted, with HLA associations seemingly driven largely by CMV exposure. Because HLA typing was missing for some donors at each locus, association tests included only the typed subset. For the cohort, immune exposure information was limited to CMV serostatus. In a later analysis, the rate of TCR association differed among HLA loci, with DRB1 alleles having the most associated TCRs and HLA-C alleles having the fewest. A cluster of highly shared sequence variants was judged likely to represent a technical artifact of the sequencing pipeline. A few of the identified cytomegalovirus-associated TCR beta chains were confirmed in vitro to be specific for cytomegalovirus antigens. A further reported finding was that TCR beta sequences accurately predicted the HLA-A and HLA-B alleles for most subjects in the first cohort. The study listed 150 to 200 TCR beta chains as associated with cytomegalovirus. When HLA alleles, especially DR and DQ, strongly co-occurred, attributing TCR associations to individual alleles was difficult. Most TCR sequences were observed very rarely across donors, whereas some public TCRs were present in many individuals. At a false discovery rate of 0.05, a later analysis linked around 15,000 TCR beta sequences to specific HLA alleles. In a later analysis, several top co-occurrence clusters were reported to appear linked to parvovirus B19, influenza, CMV and Epstein-Barr virus. Compared with the roughly 670-donor mean, donors in an Asian-associated ancestry cluster had fewer N-insertions in productive TCRs, according to a later genetic analysis. Roughly uniform sequencing depth across donors was assumed in presence/absence analyses, although this assumption may not hold. Only TCR beta chains were sequenced in this cohort, and the absence of alpha or paired-chain data limited detectable features. The classifier was reported to diagnose cytomegalovirus status with high specificity and sensitivity in both the original and validation cohorts. Compared with equally common non-associated chains, HLA-associated TCR beta chains in a later analysis were more clonally expanded and had lower generation probabilities. Linkage disequilibrium might explain the correlated functional status among segregating V segments, but an unknown experimental factor could not be ruled out.

Measured from the cysteine to the phenylalanine, the CDR3 is 14 residues long. Of all the DNA, just the CDR3 is kept, 42 bases in frame from base 1. V lost 4 bases and J lost 2 bases, and the count of bases not matched to a germline gene is 3. CDR1 is given as SGDLS and CDR2 as YYNGEE, both from the germline V gene. The library came from the immunoSEQ multiplex PCR assay. For the multiplex PCR, a mixture combining 60 forward primers for TCR Vbeta segments and 13 reverse primers for TCR Jbeta segments was used. The CDR3 region of rearranged TCR beta genes was amplified from genomic DNA with a multiplex PCR assay. The Illumina HiSeq System was used to sequence the amplified TCR beta libraries as 87-base-pair reads. Per the source publication's procedure: A later analysis counted some 80 million unique TCR beta chains across the 640 or so repertoires, and about 10 million of these chains were shared by at least two donors. To remove PCR and sequencing errors, raw reads were error-corrected and collapsed into unique sequences using a nearest-neighbor algorithm that merged closely related sequences. Alignment of CDR3 sequences to IMGT reference sequences was used to assign V, D and J gene segments. For a sequence to be retained, at least a six-nucleotide match to both a V gene segment and a J gene segment was required. Rearrangements were called productive when the CDR3 lacked stop codons and stayed in frame with V and J; all others were non-productive. Following IMGT convention, CDR3 was defined as the stretch from the second conserved V-encoded cysteine to the conserved J-encoded phenylalanine. The earlier analysis of about 640 of the donors excluded any sequence lacking an unambiguous match to a single V gene segment. An earlier analysis of around 600 of the donors classified V segments as functional when productive rearrangements were above 56.7% and as segregating when the standard deviation between donors was above 5%. A statistical classification framework was developed to diagnose cytomegalovirus status using the catalog of TCR beta chain sequences. V and J gene assignment, in a later analysis, came from comparing TCR nucleotide sequences with IMGT/GENE-DB human TR gene sequences. A later analysis assigned CDR3 sequences and most-parsimonious VDJ recombination scenarios with the TCRdist pipeline. A later analysis defined each TCR beta chain by its CDR3 amino acid sequence plus V-gene family, and excluded reads lacking a unique V-gene family. A later analysis removed 592 highly shared, low-generation-probability nucleotide sequences to deal with suspected cross-contamination and a sequencing artifact. In a later analysis, a clonal expansion index was calculated for each public chain from normalized within-repertoire ranks of inferred template counts. Generation probabilities in a later analysis came from a VDJ recombination model fitted to out-of-frame rearrangements, and those results were checked against IGoR. A later analysis scored TCR-TCR, TCR-HLA and TCR-CMV co-occurrence with hypergeometric tests, applying a repertoire-size bias correction to TCR pairs. A later analysis estimated false discovery rates by permuting HLA or CMV assignments 20 times. In a later analysis, co-occurring TCRs were grouped using DBSCAN, and TCRdist sequence similarity was added for clustering within HLA-allele-positive subsets. For co-occurrence clustering, repertoires with fewer than 30,000 or more than 120,000 public chains were excluded, along with five repertoires with anomalous nucleotide sharing. The immuneACCESS repertoire file appears here via TCRdb, limited to in-frame rearrangements. These files lack a portion of the clones; in checked studies, under half of the deficit traces to unresolved V genes, and the cause of the others is not known. D and trimming come from the DNA, and the V and J calls and clone size come from that table. In all, the sample holds 98,000 or so clones, and about 80% of those were seen once. The top ten hold around 1.5% of the sample.

On this clone itself: Its antigen has not been determined. Base quality data are lacking; no much larger clone is found one base away.

The cohort consisted of fewer than 700 healthy bone marrow donors. At the time of sampling, every cohort member was nominally healthy, though immune exposures that went unrecorded were likely present. The donor was CMV seronegative and was included in the group of hundreds of seronegative cohort members. A peripheral blood sample was provided by each donor, and peripheral blood mononuclear cells were used for TCR beta sequencing. Genomic DNA was extracted from the blood cell samples with the Qiagen DNeasy Blood Extraction Kit. Recombination joined TRBV9 with TRBJ1-3, and 7 junction bases match TRBD1. Sequencing was performed on PBMCs. The receptor was derived from a woman aged 40 to 50 in good health and CMV-seronegative. The DNA reads TGTGCCAGCAGCCCCGGGACAGCTGGAAACACCATATATTTT. It translates to CASSPGTAGNTIYF.